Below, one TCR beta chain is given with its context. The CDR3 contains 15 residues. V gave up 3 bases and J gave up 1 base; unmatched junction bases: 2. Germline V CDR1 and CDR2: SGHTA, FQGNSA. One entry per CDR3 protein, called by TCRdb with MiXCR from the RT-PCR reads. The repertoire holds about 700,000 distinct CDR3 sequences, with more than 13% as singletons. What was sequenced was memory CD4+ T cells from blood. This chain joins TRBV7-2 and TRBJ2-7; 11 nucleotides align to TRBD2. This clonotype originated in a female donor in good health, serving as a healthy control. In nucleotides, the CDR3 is TGTGCCAGCAGCTTCTTAGCGGGAGGGTCCTACGAGCAGTACTTC. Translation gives CASSFLAGGSYEQYF.